This section outlines one T cell receptor (beta chain) sequence together with its context. As yet, its antigen is unknown. TCRdb re-called the 5' RACE reads through MiXCR, storing one row per CDR3 protein. The sample shows roughly 600,000 distinct CDR3 sequences, approximately 19% of them seen only once. The record originates from a study of T-cell memory formation after mild COVID-19. The study, taken as a whole, reports: Memory cells collected pre-infection included some clones that later responded, suggesting cross-reactive memory joined.

This sequence was found in an adult woman who had mild COVID-19 (a few samples of this study predate the infection). Cell type and time point are not known. The sample consisted of PBMCs or a T cell subset sorted from them (not recorded which).

Written as DNA, the CDR3 is TGTGCCAGCAGCCAAGACCCGGGGACGAAAGAGACCCAGTACTTC. This encodes CASSQDPGTKETQYF. The chain employs TRBV4-2 and TRBJ2-5; either TRBD1 or TRBD2 may fit D (5 bases each). This CDR3 region has 15 residues. CDR1 is LGHNA and CDR2 is YNFKEQ in the germline V gene. Trimming left V 0 bases short and J 3 bases short, with 11 bases between.